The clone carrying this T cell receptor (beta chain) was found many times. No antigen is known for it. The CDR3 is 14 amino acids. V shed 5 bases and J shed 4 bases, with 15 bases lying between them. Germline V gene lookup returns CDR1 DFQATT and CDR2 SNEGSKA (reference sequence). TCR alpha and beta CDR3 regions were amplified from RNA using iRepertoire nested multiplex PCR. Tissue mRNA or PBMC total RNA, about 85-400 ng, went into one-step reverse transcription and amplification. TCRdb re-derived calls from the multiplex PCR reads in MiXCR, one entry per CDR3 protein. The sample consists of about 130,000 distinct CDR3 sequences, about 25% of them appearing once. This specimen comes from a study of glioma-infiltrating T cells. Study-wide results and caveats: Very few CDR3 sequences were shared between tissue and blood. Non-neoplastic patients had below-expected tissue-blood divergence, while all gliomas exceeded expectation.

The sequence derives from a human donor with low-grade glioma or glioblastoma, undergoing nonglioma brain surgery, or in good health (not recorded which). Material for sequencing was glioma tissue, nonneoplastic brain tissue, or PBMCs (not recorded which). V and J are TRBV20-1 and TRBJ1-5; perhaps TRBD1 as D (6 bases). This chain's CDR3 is CSAGTGIGNQPQHF. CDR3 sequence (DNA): TGCAGTGCTGGAACAGGGATAGGGAATCAGCCCCAGCATTTT.